The 31 T cell receptor beta chains below were found in one sample sequenced in a study of T-cell memory formation after mild COVID-19 (dated by TCRdb to about 2021). Library creation used 5' RACE. TCRdb lists the instrument as Illumina NovaSeq 6000. TCRdb's own reprocessing of the public reads used fastp at Q25 and MiXCR and kept productive beta chains. Under each unique CDR3 protein, matching rows form one entry showing the most common genes and DNA. This sample comprises about 440,000 distinct CDR3 sequences, approximately 20% of them detected only once. Around 8.4% of the sample is in the top ten clones. The sample consisted of PBMCs or a T cell subset sorted from them (not recorded which). The receptor source for this set is an adult woman who had mild COVID-19 (a few samples of this study predate the infection). The sample titles of this study are shuffled in the database, so cell type and time point are left out; the donor was told from shared clones.

In this sample, this clonotype turned up a few times. V is TRBV7-3 and J is TRBJ2-1; D is possibly TRBD1 or TRBD2 (5 bases each). V was clipped by 5 bases and J by 1 base, with 12 bases between them. From germline, CDR1 is SGHTA and CDR2 FQGTGA. This CDR3 region has 15 residues. The CDR3: CASSPAGGSYNEQFF. The CDR3, as DNA: TGTGCCAGCAGCCCTGCTGGGGGTTCCTACAATGAGCAGTTCTTC.

This clonotype was seen more than once but under ten times. The J gene is TRBJ2-1, the V gene TRBV2; D not certain. This CDR3 has 12 amino acids. Trimming took 6 bases from V and 7 from J, leaving 10 bases between them. Germline CDR1 and CDR2: SNHLY and FYNNEI. CDR3 nucleotides: TGTGCCAGCAGAAAGGCGATGAATGAGCAGTTCTTC. Its protein is CASRKAMNEQFF.

This clonotype was found a few times. The chain couples TRBV7-9 to TRBJ2-1; 8 bases line up with TRBD2. This CDR3 contains 18 residues. The V segment lost 5 bases and the J segment 9 bases; nucleotides outside the gene matches: 21. The V gene's germline CDR1 is SEHNR and CDR2 FQNEAQ (reference sequence). The CDR3 is CASSLGAGDRGRTGEQFF. The CDR3 nucleotides are TGTGCCAGCAGCCTCGGTGCAGGGGACCGCGGGAGGACCGGTGAGCAGTTCTTC. The variable domain in full, completed from reference TRBV7-9 and TRBJ2-1, reads DTGVSQNPRHKITKRGQNVTFRCDPISEHNRLYWYRQTLGQGPEFLTYFQNEAQLEKSRLLSDRFSAERPKGSFSTLEIQRTEQGDSAMYLCASSLGAGDRGRTGEQFFGPGTRLTVL.

The sample holds many counts of this clonotype. This chain joins TRBV7-2 and TRBJ2-1; D tentatively fits TRBD1 or TRBD2 (5 bases each). CDR1 and CDR2 (germline): SGHTA, FQGNSA. V was cut by 5 bases and J by 11 bases, with 25 bases left in between. This CDR3 spans 16 amino acids. The CDR3 DNA follows: TGTGCCAGCAGCGTCACCCCAGGGACGGACTCCTCGCAGCAGTTCTTC. This translates into CASSVTPGTDSSQQFF.

This clonotype turned up a few times. The gene calls are TRBV7-2 and TRBJ2-3, with TRBD2 matching 9 bases. The V segment lost 8 bases and the J segment 13 bases; nucleotides outside the gene matches: 13. This CDR3 has 13 residues. Germline V lookup: CDR1 SGHTA, CDR2 FQGNSA. This CDR3 is CASARSEREAEYF. The CDR3 DNA follows: TGTGCCAGCGCTCGCAGCGAGCGGGAGGCGGAGTATTTT.

V is TRBV4-3 and J is TRBJ2-7; TRBD1 might be the D (5 bases). The V end was cut by 1 base, the J end by 2 bases, with 12 bases between. The germline V gene encodes CDR1 LGHNA and CDR2 YSLEER. This CDR3 contains 15 residues. This chain's CDR3 is CASSQGEDKTYEQYF. CDR3 nucleotide sequence: TGCGCCAGCAGCCAAGGAGAGGACAAGACCTACGAGCAGTACTTC.

This clonotype was observed a few times. The CDR3 reads CASSIYRIRNTEAFF. The CDR3 nucleotides read TGTGCCAGCAGCATCTACAGGATTCGGAACACTGAAGCTTTCTTT. The chain has TRBV21-1 and TRBJ1-1; the table names TRBD1, a call not compared with the DNA. TRBV21-1 is a recognized pseudogene. This CDR3 region has 15 residues.

CDR3 in amino acids: CASRYLGTGELFF. CDR3 bases: TGTGCCAGCAGGTACCTTGGCACCGGGGAGCTGTTTTTT. The chain links TRBV12-3 or TRBV12-4 to TRBJ2-2; no firm D call. Trimming shortened V by 6 bases and J by 4 bases, and 9 bases separated the two germline ends. This CDR3 comprises 13 residues.

This clonotype showed up just a few times. J is TRBJ2-3 and V is TRBV2, with D tentatively TRBD1 (5 bases). Germline V gene sequence: CDR1 SNHLY, CDR2 FYNNEI. The germline V and J ends were trimmed by 2 bases and 0 bases, with 9 bases remaining between them. This CDR3 region has 15 residues. The CDR3 region has the DNA TGTGCCAGCAGTGAATTGGACATAAGCACAGATACGCAGTATTTT. As protein: CASSELDISTDTQYF.

This chain links TRBV6-4 with TRBJ1-1; 12 bases match TRBD1. The CDR3 length is 19 residues. J lost 3 bases, V lost 6 bases, and 17 bases had no gene match. Per germline, CDR1 MRHNA and CDR2 SNTAGT. CDR3 bases: TGTGCCAGCAGCCCCGATACCGGGACAGGGGGCCTGAGGTACACTGAAGCTTTCTTT. It specifies CASSPDTGTGGLRYTEAFF.

The V call is TRBV7-2, the J call TRBJ2-2; 11 bases are shared with TRBD1. This CDR3 has 20 residues. Germline-derived CDR1 and CDR2 are SGHTA and FQGNSA. V lost 5 bases to trimming and J lost 3 bases; unmatched junction nucleotides: 17. The CDR3 DNA reads TGTGCCAGCAGCCCTCATGGGGACAGGGGGTCTCTGGATTACACCGGGGAGCTGTTTTTT. Translation gives CASSPHGDRGSLDYTGELFF. Complete variable domain (other parts from reference TRBV7-2 and TRBJ2-2): GAGVSQSPSNKVTEKGKDVELRCDPISGHTALYWYRQSLGQGLEFLIYFQGNSAPDKSGLPSDRFSAERTGGSVSTLTIQRTQQEDSAVYLCASSPHGDRGSLDYTGELFFGEGSRLTVL.

This clonotype was seen a few times. V gene TRBV4-2 combines with J gene TRBJ1-4; maybe TRBD1 (5 bases). There are 15 residues in the CDR3. Germline loops: CDR1 LGHNA, CDR2 YNFKEQ. Trimming left V 2 bases short and J 7 bases short, with 14 bases between. The CDR3 DNA reads as TGTGCCAGCAGCCAAAGGGGATCGTCCGTTGAAAAACTGTTTTTT. It encodes CASSQRGSSVEKLFF.

Only a few counts were recorded for this clonotype. This sequence joins TRBV7-9 and TRBJ1-1; possible D gene TRBD1, 5 bases. Germline-derived CDR1 and CDR2 are SEHNR and FQNEAQ (reference sequence). This CDR3 has 16 amino acids. The V gene lost 5 bases and the J gene lost 0 bases, with 16 bases spanning the gap. CDR3 sequence reads: CASSDRPTELNTEAFF. As DNA, the CDR3 is TGTGCCAGCAGCGATCGTCCGACAGAATTGAACACTGAAGCTTTCTTT.

In this sample, this clonotype turned up a few times. The V call is TRBV7-9, the J call TRBJ1-1, with TRBD1 identical over 7 bases. V was clipped by 2 bases and J by 1 base; unmatched bases: 10. The germline V gene encodes CDR1 SEHNR and CDR2 FQNEAQ (reference sequence). There are 17 residues in the CDR3. CDR3 in amino acids: CASSLRGGGDGNTEAFF. The CDR3 DNA sequence: TGTGCCAGCAGCTTAAGAGGAGGGGGCGACGGGAACACTGAAGCTTTCTTT.

J is TRBJ2-7 and V is TRBV6-5; TRBD2 matches 9 bases. With 0 bases clipped from V and 1 base from J, the junction kept 10 bases outside the gene matches. Germline V gene data show CDR1 as MNHEY and CDR2 as SVGAGI. This CDR3 comprises 18 residues. CDR3 in amino acids: CASSYSPPIAGVSYEQYF. CDR3 in DNA: TGTGCCAGCAGTTACTCTCCCCCCATAGCGGGAGTTTCCTACGAGCAGTACTTC.

The chain is built from TRBV6-5 and TRBJ2-7, with TRBD1 matching 10 bases. The CDR3 runs 15 residues. V lost 5 bases and J lost 4; bases outside the gene matches: 8. Per germline, CDR1 MNHEY and CDR2 SVGAGI. The CDR3 sequence is CASSDAGTGVYEQYF. In nucleotides, the CDR3 is TGTGCCAGCAGTGACGCCGGGACAGGGGTATACGAGCAGTACTTC.

This clonotype was observed a few times. The chain links TRBV29-1 to TRBJ1-4, with D perhaps matching TRBD1 (6 bases). Germline-derived CDR1 and CDR2 are SQVTM and ANQGSEA. The CDR3 is 14 amino acids. V was shortened by 4 bases and J by 5 bases, with 14 bases between the two germline ends. The CDR3: CSVGFTGPNEKLFF. Written as DNA, the CDR3 is TGCAGCGTTGGGTTTACAGGGCCGAATGAAAAACTGTTTTTT.

In this sample, this clonotype turned up many times. The chain links TRBV5-1 to TRBJ1-2; D is ambiguous. Germline CDR1 reads SGHRS; CDR2 reads YFSETQ. CDR3 length: 12 amino acids. Trimming shortened V by 4 bases and J by 6 bases, and 10 bases separated the two germline ends. CDR3 sequence reads: CASSHGRDGYTF. CDR3 bases: TGCGCCAGCAGCCACGGGAGGGATGGCTACACCTTC.

The chain carries TRBV7-9 and TRBJ2-3; 8 bases are a match to TRBD2. J lost 0 bases, V lost 1 base, and 3 bases had no gene match. The CDR3 totals 16 residues. The V gene's germline CDR1 is SEHNR and CDR2 FQNEAQ (reference sequence). CDR3 DNA: TGTGCCAGCAGCTTAGGGCGGGGGGCAAGCACAGATACGCAGTATTTT. Translating it yields CASSLGRGASTDTQYF.

V gene TRBV30 combines with J gene TRBJ1-3; D remains ambiguous. Trimming took off 0 bases at V and 0 bases at J, with 9 bases between the two ends. This CDR3 comprises 15 residues. The germline V gene has CDR1 GTSNPN and CDR2 SVGIG (reference sequence). DNA of the CDR3: TGTGCCTGGAGTGTAGGTCGGAGCTCTGGAAACACCATATATTTT. Its protein is CAWSVGRSSGNTIYF.

V is TRBV11-1 and J is TRBJ1-2; 9 bases fit TRBD1. The CDR3 spans 15 residues. Looked up from germline, CDR1 is SGHAT and CDR2 is FQDESV (reference sequence). Unmatched junction bases numbered 11, after V lost 5 bases and J lost 7 bases. CDR3 sequence reads: CASSEDRGATGGYTF. As DNA, the CDR3 is TGTGCCAGCAGCGAGGACAGGGGCGCAACCGGTGGCTACACCTTC.

This clonotype was seen only a few times. This sequence joins TRBV3-1 and TRBJ2-1; D unclear. V was cut by 0 bases and J by 4 bases, with 13 bases left in between. Per the germline V gene, CDR1 is LGHDT and CDR2 is YNNKEL (reference sequence). The CDR3 is 16 amino acids. CDR3 DNA: TGTGCCAGCAGCCAAGATCTGCGGATGGGGTACAATGAGCAGTTCTTC. Translating it yields CASSQDLRMGYNEQFF.

This clonotype has only a few counts. The rearrangement links TRBV27 to TRBJ2-6; D ambiguous. Germline CDR1 MNHEY, CDR2 SMNVEV (reference sequence). Trimming shortened V by 4 bases and J by 0 bases, and 7 bases separated the two germline ends. This CDR3 comprises 15 residues. The CDR3 nucleotides are TGTGCCAGCAGTTCAAGTCTCTCTGGGGCCAACGTCCTGACTTTC. Encoded protein: CASSSSLSGANVLTF.

Only a few counts were recorded for this clonotype. V gene TRBV24-1 combines with J gene TRBJ2-3; 9 bases are a match to TRBD2. This CDR3 has 16 amino acids. Germline CDR1 and CDR2: KGHDR and SFDVKD. V trimming: 4 bases; J trimming: 2 bases; junction bases outside the gene matches: 6. CDR3: CATSDISGRNTDTQYF. The CDR3 DNA reads TGTGCCACCAGTGACATTAGCGGGAGAAACACAGATACGCAGTATTTT.

This rearrangement joins TRBV29-1 to TRBJ2-3, with D possibly matching TRBD1 (5 bases). Deletions cut 6 bases from V and 2 bases from J, with 21 bases between. Germline V gene sequence: CDR1 SQVTM, CDR2 ANQGSEA. The CDR3 sequence is 16 residues long. CDR3 protein: CSVKTLGASHTDTQYF. Here the CDR3 DNA reads TGCAGCGTCAAAACATTAGGGGCGTCCCACACAGATACGCAGTATTTT.

Written as DNA, the CDR3 is TGTGCCTCGGCGGGGGGCACTGAAGCTTTCTTT. This sequence encodes CASAGGTEAFF. V and J are TRBV10-3 and TRBJ1-1; D perhaps matches TRBD1 (5 bases). CDR3 length: 11 residues. V was clipped by 11 bases and J by 4 bases, with 11 bases between them. Germline CDR1 is ENHRY and CDR2 is SYGVKD.

The rearrangement links TRBV20-1 to TRBJ2-3; a weak D match, TRBD1 (6 bases). The CDR3 consists of 14 residues. Trimming pared 1 base from V and 1 base from J, leaving 9 bases between. In germline, CDR1 is DFQATT, CDR2 SNEGSKA (reference sequence). The DNA of the CDR3 is TGCAGTGCTAGAGGAGAGGGGGGCACAGATACGCAGTATTTT. Its translation is CSARGEGGTDTQYF.

Only a few counts were recorded for this clonotype. The gene calls are TRBV23-1 and TRBJ2-7, with no clear D. TRBV23-1 is classed as an ORF, of uncertain function. The CDR3 consists of 13 residues. The germline V and J ends were trimmed by 0 bases and 7 bases, with 10 bases remaining between them. CDR3 coding DNA: TGCGCCAGCAGTCAATCGGGCAGAGGAGAGCAGTACTTC. Its protein product is CASSQSGRGEQYF.

The chain uses TRBV6-5 and TRBJ2-5; D not certain. This CDR3 is 14 amino acids long. V dropped 6 bases and J dropped 4 bases, with 15 bases sitting between them. CDR1 and CDR2 (germline): MNHEY, SVGAGI. CDR3 DNA: TGTGCCAGCAGCCCCCGGGTAAAGGGAGAGACCCAGTACTTC. Encoded protein: CASSPRVKGETQYF.

This CDR3 is CASSFRKNEQFF. DNA for the CDR3: TGTGCCAGCAGTTTTAGGAAGAATGAGCAGTTCTTC. V and J are TRBV12-3 or TRBV12-4 and TRBJ2-1; no clear D. CDR3 length equals 12 residues. Between the trimmed V and J ends, which lost 3 bases and 7 bases, there was a span of 7 bases.

The chain uses TRBV27 and TRBJ2-1, with 11 bases that match TRBD2. With 5 bases clipped from V and 4 bases from J, the junction kept 13 bases outside the gene matches. This CDR3 comprises 18 residues. Germline V CDR1 and CDR2: MNHEY, SMNVEV (reference sequence). DNA of the CDR3: TGTGCCAGCAGTCCAAAGGTCCTAGCGGGGGGTCTTTACAATGAGCAGTTCTTC. It specifies CASSPKVLAGGLYNEQFF.